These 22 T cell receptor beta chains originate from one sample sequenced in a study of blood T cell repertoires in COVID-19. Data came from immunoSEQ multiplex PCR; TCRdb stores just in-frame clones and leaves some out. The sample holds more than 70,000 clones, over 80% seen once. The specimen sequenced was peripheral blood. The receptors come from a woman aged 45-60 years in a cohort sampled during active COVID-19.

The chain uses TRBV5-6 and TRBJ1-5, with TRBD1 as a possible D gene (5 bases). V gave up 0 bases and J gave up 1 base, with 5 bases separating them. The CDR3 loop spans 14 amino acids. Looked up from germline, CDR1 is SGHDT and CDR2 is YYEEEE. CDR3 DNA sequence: TGTGCCAGCAGCTTGGAGGGGAGCAATCAGCCCCAGCATTTT. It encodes CASSLEGSNQPQHF.

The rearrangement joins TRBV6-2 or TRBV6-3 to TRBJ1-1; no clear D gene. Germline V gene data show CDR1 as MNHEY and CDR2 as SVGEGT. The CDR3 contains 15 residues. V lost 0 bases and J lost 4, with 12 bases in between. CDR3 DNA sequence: TGTGCCAGCAGTTACTCGAGGGTTCTGGGCACTGAAGCTTTCTTT. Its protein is CASSYSRVLGTEAFF.

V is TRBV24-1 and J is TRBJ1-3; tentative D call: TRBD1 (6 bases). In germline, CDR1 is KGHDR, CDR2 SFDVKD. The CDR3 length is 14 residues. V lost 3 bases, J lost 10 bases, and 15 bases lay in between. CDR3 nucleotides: TGTGCCACCAGTGATCCGGGGGGCTCGGGGACCATATATTTT. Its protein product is CATSDPGGSGTIYF.

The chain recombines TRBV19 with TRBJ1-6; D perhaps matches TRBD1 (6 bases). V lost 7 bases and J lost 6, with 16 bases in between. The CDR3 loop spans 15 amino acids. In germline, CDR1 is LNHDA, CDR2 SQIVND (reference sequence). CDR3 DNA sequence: TGTGCCAGTACTCCAGGGGATAGATCTAATTCACCCCTCCACTTT. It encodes CASTPGDRSNSPLHF.

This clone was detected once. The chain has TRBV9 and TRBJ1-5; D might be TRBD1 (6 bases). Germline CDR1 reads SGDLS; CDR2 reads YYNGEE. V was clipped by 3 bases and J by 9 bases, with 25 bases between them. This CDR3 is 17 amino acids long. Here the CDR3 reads CASSATSCGRGERPQHF. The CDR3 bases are TGTGCCAGCAGCGCGACGTCTTGCGGCAGGGGAGAGCGGCCCCAGCATTTT.

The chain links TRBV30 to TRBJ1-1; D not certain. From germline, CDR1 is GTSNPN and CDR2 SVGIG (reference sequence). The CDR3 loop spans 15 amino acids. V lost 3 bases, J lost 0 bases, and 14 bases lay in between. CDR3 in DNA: TGTGCCTGGAGCTCAATTACCAGTTTGAACACTGAAGCTTTCTTT. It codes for CAWSSITSLNTEAFF.

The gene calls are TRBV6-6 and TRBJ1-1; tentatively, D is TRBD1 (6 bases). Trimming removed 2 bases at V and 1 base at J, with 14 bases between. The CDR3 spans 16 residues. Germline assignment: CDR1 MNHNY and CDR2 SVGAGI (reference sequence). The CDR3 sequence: CASSYPSGTSNTEAFF. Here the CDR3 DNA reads TGTGCCAGCAGTTACCCTTCCGGGACATCGAACACTGAAGCTTTCTTT.

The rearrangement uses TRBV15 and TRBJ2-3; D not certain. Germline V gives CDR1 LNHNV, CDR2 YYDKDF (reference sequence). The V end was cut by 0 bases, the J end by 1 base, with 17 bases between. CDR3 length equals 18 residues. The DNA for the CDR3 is TGTGCCACCAGCAGAGAGTACAGAAATAAACTCGGCACAGATACGCAGTATTTT. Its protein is CATSREYRNKLGTDTQYF.

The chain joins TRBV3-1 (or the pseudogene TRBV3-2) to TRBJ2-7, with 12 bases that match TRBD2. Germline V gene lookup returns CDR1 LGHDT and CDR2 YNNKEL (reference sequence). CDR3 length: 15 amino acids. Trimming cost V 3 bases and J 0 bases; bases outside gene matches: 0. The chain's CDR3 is CASSQTSGGSYEQYF. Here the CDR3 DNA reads TGTGCCAGCAGCCAGACTAGCGGGGGCTCCTACGAGCAGTACTTC.

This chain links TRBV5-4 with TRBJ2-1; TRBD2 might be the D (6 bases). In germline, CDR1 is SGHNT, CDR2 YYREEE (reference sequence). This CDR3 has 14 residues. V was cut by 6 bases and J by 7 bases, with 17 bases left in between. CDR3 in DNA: TGTGCCAGCATCCCTGCGGGCGGGACTAATGAGCAGTTCTTC. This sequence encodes CASIPAGGTNEQFF.

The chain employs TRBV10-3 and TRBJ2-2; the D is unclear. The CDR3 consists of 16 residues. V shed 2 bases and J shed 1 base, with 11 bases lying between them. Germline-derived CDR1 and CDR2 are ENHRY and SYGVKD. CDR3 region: CAISEAAIRNTGELFF. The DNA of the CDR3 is TGTGCCATCAGTGAGGCGGCAATTCGGAACACCGGGGAGCTGTTTTTT.

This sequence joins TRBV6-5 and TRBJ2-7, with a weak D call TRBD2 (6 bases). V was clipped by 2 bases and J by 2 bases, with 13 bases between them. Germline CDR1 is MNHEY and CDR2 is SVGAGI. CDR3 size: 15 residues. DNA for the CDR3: TGTGCCAGCAGTTACGACGGCGCGGGGACCTACGAGCAGTACTTC. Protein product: CASSYDGAGTYEQYF.

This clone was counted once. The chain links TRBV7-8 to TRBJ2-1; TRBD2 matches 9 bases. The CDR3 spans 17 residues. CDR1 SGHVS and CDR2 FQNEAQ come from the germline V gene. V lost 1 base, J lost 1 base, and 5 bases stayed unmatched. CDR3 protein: CASSLESLAGSYNEQFF. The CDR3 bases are TGTGCCAGCAGCTTAGAATCTCTAGCGGGGTCCTACAATGAGCAGTTCTTC.

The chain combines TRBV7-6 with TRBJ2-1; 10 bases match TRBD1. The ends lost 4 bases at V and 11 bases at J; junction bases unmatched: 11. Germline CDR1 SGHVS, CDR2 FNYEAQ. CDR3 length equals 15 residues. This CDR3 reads CASSYSRGTGDQQFF. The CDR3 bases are TGTGCCAGCAGCTATAGTCGGGGGACAGGGGATCAGCAGTTCTTC.

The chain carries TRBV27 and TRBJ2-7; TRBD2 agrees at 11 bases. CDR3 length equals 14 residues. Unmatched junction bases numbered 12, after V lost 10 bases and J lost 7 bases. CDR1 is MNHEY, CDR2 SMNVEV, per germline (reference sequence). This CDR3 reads CATGTSGPAIEQYF. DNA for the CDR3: TGTGCCACCGGGACTAGCGGCCCCGCCATTGAGCAGTACTTC.

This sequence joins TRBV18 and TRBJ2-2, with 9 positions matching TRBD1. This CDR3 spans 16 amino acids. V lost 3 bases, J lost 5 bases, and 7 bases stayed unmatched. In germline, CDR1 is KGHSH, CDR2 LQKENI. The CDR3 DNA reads TGTGCCAGCTCACCGGACTACAGGGGGCGGACCGGGGAGCTGTTTTTT. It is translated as CASSPDYRGRTGELFF.

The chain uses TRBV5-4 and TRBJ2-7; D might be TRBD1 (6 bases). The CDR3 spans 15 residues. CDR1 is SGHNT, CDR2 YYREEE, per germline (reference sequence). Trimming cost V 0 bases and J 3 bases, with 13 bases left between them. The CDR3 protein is CASSLVFKGGYEQYF. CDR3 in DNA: TGTGCCAGCAGCTTGGTCTTTAAAGGGGGCTACGAGCAGTACTTC. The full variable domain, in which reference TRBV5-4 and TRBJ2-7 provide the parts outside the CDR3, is ETGVTQSPTHLIKTRGQQVTLRCSSQSGHNTVSWYQQALGQGPQFIFQYYREEENGRGNFPPRFSGLQFPNYSSELNVNALELDDSALYLCASSLVFKGGYEQYFGPGTRLTVT.

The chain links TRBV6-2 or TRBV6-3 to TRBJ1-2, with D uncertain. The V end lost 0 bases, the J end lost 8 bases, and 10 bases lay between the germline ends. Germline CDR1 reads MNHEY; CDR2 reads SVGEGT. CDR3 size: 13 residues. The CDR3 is CASSYSRGLGYTF. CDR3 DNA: TGTGCCAGCAGTTACTCGAGAGGGCTGGGCTACACCTTC.

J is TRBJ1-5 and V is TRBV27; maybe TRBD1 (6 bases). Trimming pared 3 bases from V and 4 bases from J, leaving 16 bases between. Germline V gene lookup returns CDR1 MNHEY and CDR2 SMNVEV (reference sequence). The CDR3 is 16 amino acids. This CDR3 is CASSFSPTGSNQPQHF. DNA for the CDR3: TGTGCCAGCAGTTTTAGTCCCACAGGGAGTAATCAGCCCCAGCATTTT.

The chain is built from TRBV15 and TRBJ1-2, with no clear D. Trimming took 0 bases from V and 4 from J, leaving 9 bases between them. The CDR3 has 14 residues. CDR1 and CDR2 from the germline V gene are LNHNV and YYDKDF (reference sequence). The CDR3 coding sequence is TGTGCCACCAGCAGAGATCGGGCGGGCTATGGCTACACCTTC. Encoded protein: CATSRDRAGYGYTF. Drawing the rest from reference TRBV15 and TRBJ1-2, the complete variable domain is DAMVIQNPRYQVTQFGKPVTLSCSQTLNHNVMYWYQQKSSQAPKLLFHYYDKDFNNEADTPDNFQSRRPNTSFCFLDIRSPGLGDTAMYLCATSRDRAGYGYTFGSGTRLTVV.

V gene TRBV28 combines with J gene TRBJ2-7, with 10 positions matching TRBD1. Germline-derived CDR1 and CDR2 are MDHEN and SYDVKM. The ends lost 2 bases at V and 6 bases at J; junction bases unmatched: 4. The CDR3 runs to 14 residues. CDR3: CASSLGQGVGEQYF. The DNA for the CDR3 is TGTGCCAGCAGTTTAGGACAGGGGGTGGGCGAGCAGTACTTC.

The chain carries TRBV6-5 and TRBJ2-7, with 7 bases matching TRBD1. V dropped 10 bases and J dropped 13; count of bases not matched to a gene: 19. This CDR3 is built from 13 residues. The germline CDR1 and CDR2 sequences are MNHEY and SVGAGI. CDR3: CAIENRGQSHIYF. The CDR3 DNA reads TGTGCCATAGAGAATAGGGGACAGAGCCATATATACTTC.